Described below is a single T cell receptor (beta chain) sequence and its context. Its target is unknown. Naive CD8 sequencing libraries were generated from around 20,000 to 990,000 sorted cells, with 10%, 30% or 50% RNA as input. Bulk libraries came from a prior protocol with listed TCR primers. TCRdb used MiXCR to reprocess the PCR reads, holding one entry per CDR3 protein. The data contain some 580,000 distinct CDR3 sequences, approximately 24% of them singletons. The sample comes from a study of molecular identifiers for immune sequencing clone quantification. Across the whole study: Replicates involved a five-way split of RNA from around 20,000 or 99,000 naive CD8 cells, with sequencing of four.

The CDR3 length is 13 residues. V was trimmed by 1 base and J by 2 bases, leaving 8 bases between them. Germline CDR1 reads GTSNPN; CDR2 reads SVGIG (reference sequence). Broader study findings: Clones that had above 20 RNA copies took up over 99% of effector molecules but under 1% in naive cells.

This sequence originates from a human donor in good health. Some libraries in this study had Jurkat cell RNA spiked in. Input material: naive CD8+ T cells from blood, with Jurkat cell RNA spiked in. As for subset: FACS-sorted CD8+CD4-CCR7+CD45RA+ naive T cells. The rearrangement links TRBV30 to TRBJ1-2; D uncertain. The CDR3 coding sequence is TGTGCCTGGAGTGGAAGTCAAAACTATGGCTACACCTTC. Translating gives CAWSGSQNYGYTF.